This passage covers 13 T cell receptor beta chains from one sample sequenced in a study of blood T cell repertoires in COVID-19. Measured with immunoSEQ multiplex PCR; TCRdb has only the in-frame clones, and not every one. The sample has over 75,000 clones, approximately 87% seen once. The specimen sequenced was peripheral blood. Every receptor here comes from a human donor with active COVID-19. The donor label of this sample is uncertain.

J is TRBJ1-2 and V is TRBV6-5, with 8 nucleotides matching TRBD1. Germline V gives CDR1 MNHEY, CDR2 SVGAGI. The J segment lost 10 bases and the V segment lost 7 bases, leaving 14 bases of the junction unmatched. The CDR3 totals 14 residues. The CDR3 is CASTYNSGQGYYTF. In DNA, the CDR3 is TGTGCCAGCACCTATAACTCTGGACAGGGATACTACACCTTC.

The chain employs TRBV9 and TRBJ2-1; maybe TRBD1 (7 bases). The CDR3 covers 21 residues. Germline V lookup: CDR1 SGDLS, CDR2 YYNGEE. V lost 0 bases to trimming and J lost 0 bases, with 25 bases between them. The CDR3 reads CASSVEPGGTSTASSYNEQFF. CDR3 DNA: TGTGCCAGCAGCGTAGAACCAGGGGGGACCTCAACTGCCAGCTCCTACAATGAGCAGTTCTTC.

CDR3 loop: CATSDSRTDTQYF. CDR3 nucleotide sequence: TGTGCCACCAGTGATTCCCGGACAGATACGCAGTATTTT. The chain couples TRBV24-1 to TRBJ2-3; D gene uncertain. V dropped 2 bases and J dropped 3 bases, with 5 bases sitting between them. The CDR3 consists of 13 residues. The germline V gene encodes CDR1 KGHDR and CDR2 SFDVKD.

This clone was detected once. This chain links TRBV3-1 (or the pseudogene TRBV3-2) with TRBJ2-7; D may be TRBD2 (5 bases). The CDR3 sequence is 12 residues long. Trimming left V 4 bases short and J 7 bases short, with 11 bases between. Germline V lookup: CDR1 LGHDT, CDR2 YNNKEL (reference sequence). The CDR3 DNA reads as TGTGCCAGCAGCCGGCCGGCGGGTGAGCAGTACTTC. Translated, it gives CASSRPAGEQYF.

This chain joins TRBV6-5 and TRBJ1-4; 9 bases are shared with TRBD1. The CDR3 contains 16 residues. Germline V gene data show CDR1 as MNHEY and CDR2 as SVGAGI. Trimming took 0 bases from V and 7 from J; bases not matched to a gene: 6. CDR3 DNA: TGTGCCAGCAGTTACTCTCCGACAGGGGGGGTTGAAAAACTGTTTTTT. Translating it yields CASSYSPTGGVEKLFF.

This clone has a single count. The chain employs TRBV28 and TRBJ1-6; D perhaps matches TRBD1 (5 bases). V was shortened by 8 bases and J by 0 bases, with 14 bases between the two germline ends. The germline gives CDR1 MDHEN, CDR2 SYDVKM. This CDR3 spans 16 amino acids. The CDR3 here is CASGAGSSSYNSPLHF. The CDR3 DNA reads TGTGCCAGCGGGGCCGGCTCGAGCTCCTATAATTCACCCCTCCACTTT.

The CDR3 DNA reads as TGTGCCAGCAGTACAAGACAGGACACTTATGAAAAACTGTTTTTT. This sequence encodes CASSTRQDTYEKLFF. The chain couples TRBV11-2 to TRBJ1-4; perhaps TRBD1 as D (6 bases). The length of the CDR3 is 15 residues. Per the germline V gene, CDR1 is SGHAT and CDR2 is FQNNGV. Trimming removed 6 bases at V and 6 bases at J, with 17 bases between. Using reference TRBV11-2 and TRBJ1-4 for the parts outside the CDR3, the full variable domain is EAGVAQSPRYKIIEKRQSVAFWCNPISGHATLYWYQQILGQGPKLLIQFQNNGVVDDSQLPKDRFSAERLKGVDSTLKIQPAKLEDSAVYLCASSTRQDTYEKLFFGSGTQLSVL.

V gene TRBV10-3 combines with J gene TRBJ2-7; 10 nucleotides line up with TRBD1. Germline-derived CDR1 and CDR2 are ENHRY and SYGVKD. V lost 5 bases to trimming and J lost 2 bases; unmatched junction nucleotides: 3. There are 14 residues in the CDR3. The CDR3 sequence: CAISRGTGAYEQYF. The CDR3 bases are TGTGCCATCAGTAGGGGGACAGGGGCCTACGAGCAGTACTTC.

The chain joins TRBV5-1 to TRBJ1-6; 7 bases match TRBD1. The CDR3 extends over 15 amino acids. Unmatched junction bases numbered 5, after V lost 4 bases and J lost 4 bases. Germline assignment: CDR1 SGHRS and CDR2 YFSETQ. In DNA form, the CDR3 reads TGCGCCAGCAGCACAGACAGGGTGTATAATTCACCCCTCCACTTT. It yields the protein CASSTDRVYNSPLHF.

This chain uses TRBV11-3 with TRBJ2-3; 7 positions match TRBD1. CDR1 and CDR2 from the germline V gene are SGHNT and YENEEA. This CDR3 has 14 amino acids. Trimming removed 5 bases from V and 2 bases from J; junction bases left unmatched: 4. DNA for the CDR3: TGTGCCAGCAGCCCAGGGACAGTCACAGATACGCAGTATTTT. This gives the protein CASSPGTVTDTQYF.

In DNA form, the CDR3 reads TGTGCCTGGAGTGTGGTGGGAGGCGCCTACAATGAGCAGTTCTTC. Translation gives CAWSVVGGAYNEQFF. The chain is built from TRBV30 and TRBJ2-1; maybe TRBD2 (6 bases). In germline, CDR1 is GTSNPN, CDR2 SVGIG (reference sequence). The CDR3 has 15 residues. Trimming left V 0 bases short and J 2 bases short, with 11 bases between.

V is TRBV10-1 and J is TRBJ1-2; a weak D match, TRBD1 (5 bases). V shed 8 bases and J shed 2 bases, with 12 bases lying between them. CDR1 is WNHNN, CDR2 SYGVQD, per germline (reference sequence). This CDR3 comprises 13 residues. CDR3 in amino acids: CASSRGMNYGYTF. The CDR3 DNA is TGCGCCAGCTCTCGGGGGATGAACTATGGCTACACCTTC.

The sample holds a few counts of this clone. V usage is TRBV4-1 and J usage is TRBJ2-1, with 10 bases fitting TRBD2. The V gene end was trimmed by 1 base and the J gene end by 1 base; junction bases not matched to a gene: 4. This CDR3 contains 17 residues. Per germline, CDR1 MGHRA and CDR2 YSYEKL. The CDR3 loop is CASSQASGGPSYNEQFF. CDR3 coding DNA: TGCGCCAGCAGCCAAGCTAGCGGGGGCCCTTCCTACAATGAGCAGTTCTTC.